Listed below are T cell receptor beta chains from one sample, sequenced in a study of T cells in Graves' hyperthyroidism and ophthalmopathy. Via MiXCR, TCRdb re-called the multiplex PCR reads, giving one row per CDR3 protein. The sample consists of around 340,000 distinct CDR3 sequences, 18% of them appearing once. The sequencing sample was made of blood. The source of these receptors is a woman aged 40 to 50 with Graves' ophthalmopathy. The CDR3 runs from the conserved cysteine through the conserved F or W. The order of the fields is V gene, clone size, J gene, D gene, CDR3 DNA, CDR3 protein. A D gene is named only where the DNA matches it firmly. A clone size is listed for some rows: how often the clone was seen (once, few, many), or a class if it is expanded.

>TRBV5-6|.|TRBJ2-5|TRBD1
TGTGCCAGCACAAACAGGGGGTTCGGGGAGACCCAGTACTTC
CASTNRGFGETQYF
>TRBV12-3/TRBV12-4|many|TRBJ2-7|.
TGTGCCAGCAGCCGGACAGCCTTCTCCTACGAGCAGTACTTC
CASSRTAFSYEQYF
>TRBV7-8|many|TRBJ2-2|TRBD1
TGTGCCAGCAGCTTATCCTGGACAGGGCGCACCGGGGAGCTGTTTTTT
CASSLSWTGRTGELFF
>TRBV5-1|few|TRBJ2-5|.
TGCGCCAGCAGCCCGGGTCCCGGGAGAGGGGCCCAGTACTTC
CASSPGPGRGAQYF
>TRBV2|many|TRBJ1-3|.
TGTGCCAGCACTAAACTCGGCTCTGGAAACACCATATATTTT
CASTKLGSGNTIYF
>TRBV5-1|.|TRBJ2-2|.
TGCGCCAGCAGCTTGGGACGGGCTACCGGGGAGCTGTTTTTT
CASSLGRATGELFF
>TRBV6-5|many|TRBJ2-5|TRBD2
TGTGCCAGCAGTCATGGACTAGTCCAAGAGACCCAGTACTTC
CASSHGLVQETQYF
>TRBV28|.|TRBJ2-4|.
TGCGCCAGCAGCCTCAAACCTCCCGGGCTCGTGGGGGAAAACATTCAGTACTTC
CASSLKPPGLVGENIQYF
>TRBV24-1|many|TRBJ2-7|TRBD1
TGTGCCACCAGTCGGACAGGGACGGGCGAGCAGTACTTC
CATSRTGTGEQYF
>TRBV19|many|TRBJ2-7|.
TGTGCCAGTAGTACGCTACTGAACCACGAGCAGTACTTC
CASSTLLNHEQYF
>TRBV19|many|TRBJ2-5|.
TGTGCCAGTAGTAATTCCCTAGAGGAGACCCAGTACTTC
CASSNSLEETQYF
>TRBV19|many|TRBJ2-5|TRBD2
TGTGCCAGTAGTATAGGGAGATGGACTAGCGATGTAGAGACCCAGTACTTC
CASSIGRWTSDVETQYF
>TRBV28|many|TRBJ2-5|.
TGTGCCAGCGGACCGCTACGGGCAGGCGCCCAAGAGACCCAGTACTTC
CASGPLRAGAQETQYF
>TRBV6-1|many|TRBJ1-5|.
TGTGCCAGCAGTGAAGCGGGAAAACAGCCCCGGCATTTT
CASSEAGKQPRHF
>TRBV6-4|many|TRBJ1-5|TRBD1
TGTGCCAGCAGTGACCGGTGGCCAAAAACAGGGGGCAGGTTGGGTGGTCAGCCCCAGCATTTT
CASSDRWPKTGGRLGGQPQHF
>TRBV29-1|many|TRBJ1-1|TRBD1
TGCAGCGTTGAAGAGGCTTCCCGGGACAGGGGAGGCACTGAAGCTTTCTTT
CSVEEASRDRGGTEAFF
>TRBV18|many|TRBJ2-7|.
TGTGCCAGCTCACCACCGACAGTAACCTACGAGCAGTACTTC
CASSPPTVTYEQYF
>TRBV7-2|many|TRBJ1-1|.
TGTGCCAGCAGCTTAGTGGGCCGGGCTTTCTTT
CASSLVGRAFF
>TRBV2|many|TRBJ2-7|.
TGTGCCAGCAGTGATTGGCAGGTATCCTACGAGCAGTACTTC
CASSDWQVSYEQYF
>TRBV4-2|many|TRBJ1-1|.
TGTGCCAGCAGCCCCTATTCCCAGGCCTTGAACACTGAAGCTTTCTTT
CASSPYSQALNTEAFF
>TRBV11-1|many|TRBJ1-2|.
TGTGCCAGCAGCACGAGGGACCCTAACTATGGCTACACCTTC
CASSTRDPNYGYTF
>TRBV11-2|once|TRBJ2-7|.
TGTGCCAGCAGCGCCGCAGGGTTCTCCTACGAGCAGTACTTC
CASSAAGFSYEQYF
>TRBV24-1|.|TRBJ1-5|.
TGTGCCACCAGTGATGGACACCGTGGGGGCAATCAGCCCCAGCATTTT
CATSDGHRGGNQPQHF
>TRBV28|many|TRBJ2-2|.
TGTGCCAGCAGTTTCTTCGAGCGGCTGAACACCGGGGAGCTGTTTTTT
CASSFFERLNTGELFF
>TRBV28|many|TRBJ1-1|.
TGTGCCAGCAGCCGCAGACAGGAGCTAAACACTGAAGCTTTCTTT
CASSRRQELNTEAFF
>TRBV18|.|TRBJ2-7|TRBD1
TGTGCCAGCTCGGACAGGTTTCTCTACGAGCAGTACTTC
CASSDRFLYEQYF
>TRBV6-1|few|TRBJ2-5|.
TGTGCCAGCAGCCCAAGACAGACAGAGACCCAGTACTTC
CASSPRQTETQYF
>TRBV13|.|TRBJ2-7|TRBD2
TGTGCCAGCAGCTACCGGACTAGCGGGAGGGTGGGCGAGCAGTACTTC
CASSYRTSGRVGEQYF
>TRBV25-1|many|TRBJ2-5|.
TGTGCCAGCAGTGAACCACGGCAGCCCCAAGAGACCCAGTACTTC
CASSEPRQPQETQYF
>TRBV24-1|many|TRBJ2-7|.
TGTGCCACCAGTGACCGGGACGGCTACGAGCAGTACTTC
CATSDRDGYEQYF
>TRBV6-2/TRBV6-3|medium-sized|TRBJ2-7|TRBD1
TGTGCCAGCAGAACCGGGACAGGCCTTGGGGAGCAGTACTTC
CASRTGTGLGEQYF
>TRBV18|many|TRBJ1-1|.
TGTGCCAGCTCACCCAAACGACAGGCAGGGAACACTGAAGCTTTCTTT
CASSPKRQAGNTEAFF
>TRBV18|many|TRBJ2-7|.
TGTGCCAGCTCACCATACCAGAGCTCCTACGAGCAGTACTTC
CASSPYQSSYEQYF
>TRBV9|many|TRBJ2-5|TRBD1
TGTGCCAGCAGCCTGGGACAGGGATGGGAGACCCAGTACTTC
CASSLGQGWETQYF
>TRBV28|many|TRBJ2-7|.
TGTGCCAGCAGTCGGGACGATGACTACGAGCAGTACTTC
CASSRDDDYEQYF
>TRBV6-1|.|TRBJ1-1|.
TGTGCCAGCAGTGAAGCTGGGACGTGGATCACTGAAGCTTTCTTT
CASSEAGTWITEAFF
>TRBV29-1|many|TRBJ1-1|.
TGCAGCGTTAGGGACGGTGGCACTGAAGCTTTCTTT
CSVRDGGTEAFF
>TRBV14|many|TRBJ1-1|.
TGTGCCAGCAGCCAGGGGGGTTACGGCACTGAAGCTTTCTTT
CASSQGGYGTEAFF
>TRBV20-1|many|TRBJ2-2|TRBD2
TGCAGTGCTAGAGATCGAATTAGCGGGAGAAAGAACACCGGGGAGCTGTTTTTT
CSARDRISGRKNTGELFF
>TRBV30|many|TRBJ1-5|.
TGTGCCTGGAGTGTATCGCAGGGGTCTCAGCCCCAGCATTTT
CAWSVSQGSQPQHF
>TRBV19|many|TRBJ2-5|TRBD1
TGTGCCAGTAGTATAACGAGACAGGGTCAAGAGACCCAGTACTTC
CASSITRQGQETQYF
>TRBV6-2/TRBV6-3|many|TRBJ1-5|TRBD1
TGTGCCAGCAGCTTTGACAGGGCCCCTCAGCCCCAGCATTTT
CASSFDRAPQPQHF
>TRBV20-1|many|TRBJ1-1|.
TGCAGTGCTGTGGGGGGTGCTGAAGCTTTCTTT
CSAVGGAEAFF
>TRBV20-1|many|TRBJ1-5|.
TGCAGTGCTAGTGAGGCAGGTCCGGGTCAGCCCCAGCATTTT
CSASEAGPGQPQHF
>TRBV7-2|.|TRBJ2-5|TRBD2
TGTGCCAGCAGCTTAGGCCCATCGGGAGGCCAAGAGACCCAGTACTTC
CASSLGPSGGQETQYF
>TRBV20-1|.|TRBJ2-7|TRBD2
TGCAGTGCACACAACCTCCCGGGACTAGCGGTCTACGAGCAGTACTTC
CSAHNLPGLAVYEQYF
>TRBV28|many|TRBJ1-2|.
TGTGCCAGCAGTTCGCAGGAAAACTATGGCTACACCTTC
CASSSQENYGYTF
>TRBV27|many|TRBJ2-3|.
TGTGCCAGCAGTTTAGAGGCTAGCACAGATACGCAGTATTTT
CASSLEASTDTQYF
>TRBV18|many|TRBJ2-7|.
TGTGCCAGCTCATCATTCCAGGGGGGAGAGCAGTACTTC
CASSSFQGGEQYF
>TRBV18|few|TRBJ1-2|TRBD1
TGTGCCAGCTCACCACGGGACAGGGGATCCTATGGCTACACCTTC
CASSPRDRGSYGYTF
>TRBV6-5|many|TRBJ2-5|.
TGTGCCAGCAGTTTCTCGACGTTAACTACCGAGACCCAGTACTTC
CASSFSTLTTETQYF
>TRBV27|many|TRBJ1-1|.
TGTGCCAGCAGTTCGGCAGGGCTGCCCGCTTTCTTT
CASSSAGLPAFF
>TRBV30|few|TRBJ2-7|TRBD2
TGTGCCTGGAGGGGTAGCGGGGACGACGGATACGAGCAGTACTTC
CAWRGSGDDGYEQYF
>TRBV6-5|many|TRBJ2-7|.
TGTGCCAGCAGTTTTCGGGGGTACGAGCAGTACTTC
CASSFRGYEQYF
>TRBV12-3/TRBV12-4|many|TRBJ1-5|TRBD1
TGTGCCAGCAGAAAAACAGGGGTTGGAAATCAGCCCCAGCATTTT
CASRKTGVGNQPQHF